This T cell receptor beta chain was profiled in a study of PD-L1 blockade in urothelial cancer. For the study at large: About 85% of the roughly 29 patients comprised males who had bladder-origin urothelial cancer.

This clone was recorded only once. Assay: immunoSEQ multiplex PCR; the TCRdb copy retains only in-frame clones and omits some. In the table there are roughly 50,000 clones, 80% to 90% of which are singletons. V lost 5 bases and J 2 bases, leaving 17 bases between the germline ends. CDR1 is PRHDT, CDR2 FYEKMQ, per germline (reference sequence). The length of the CDR3 is 16 residues. Documented time point: peripheral blood 6 weeks after treatment start. The V gene is TRBV13, the J gene TRBJ2-3; the D gene is possibly TRBD1 (5 bases). The origin of this receptor is a man aged 65 to 85 with urothelial cancer. The sequences come from PBMCs, collected around atezolizumab (anti-PD-L1) treatment. CDR3 DNA: TGTGCCAGCAGCAACAGTCAGGGCCCTTTCACAGATACGCAGTATTTT. This encodes CASSNSQGPFTDTQYF.